These 26 T cell receptor beta chains share one sample of origin, sequenced in a study of cytomegalovirus exposure and HLA in healthy donors. Vbeta (60) and Jbeta (13) primers were used in the PCR. Repertoires were generated with immunoSEQ multiplex PCR, while TCRdb's copy carries only in-frame clones and drops some. The data contain about 220,000 clones, roughly 82% of them singletons. Sequencing was carried out using PBMCs. All receptors derive from a woman in her 40s in good health and CMV-seropositive.

The chain couples TRBV7-9 to TRBJ2-2; D is perhaps TRBD2 (6 bases). Deletions cut 5 bases from V and 2 bases from J, with 12 bases between. The CDR3 totals 15 residues. The germline V gene has CDR1 SEHNR and CDR2 FQNEAQ (reference sequence). CDR3 DNA sequence: TGTGCCAGCAGCGTTAGCGGAGCCAACACCGGGGAGCTGTTTTTT. Protein: CASSVSGANTGELFF.

The chain links TRBV7-2 to TRBJ2-5, with D perhaps matching TRBD2 (7 bases). Germline V gives CDR1 SGHTA, CDR2 FQGNSA. V was clipped by 3 bases and J by 5 bases, with 10 bases between them. The CDR3 is 13 amino acids. This CDR3 reads CASSFGGPETQYF. The CDR3 DNA follows: TGTGCCAGCAGCTTCGGGGGGCCGGAGACCCAGTACTTC.

As DNA, the CDR3 is TGTGCCAGCAGCGGGGACAGGGTCAGGACCCTCCACTTT. Protein product: CASSGDRVRTLHF. The rearrangement uses TRBV9 and TRBJ1-6; 9 bases fit TRBD1. After removal of 3 bases from V and 14 bases from J, the junction contained 6 bases not matched to a gene. The V gene's germline CDR1 is SGDLS and CDR2 YYNGEE. CDR3 size: 13 residues.

This clone was counted only a few times. V gene TRBV7-2 combines with J gene TRBJ2-7; 11 nucleotides line up with TRBD1. The germline V gene has CDR1 SGHTA and CDR2 FQGNSA. The junction had 15 bases not matched to a gene; V was cut back by 2 bases and J by 3 bases. This CDR3 comprises 19 residues. CDR3 nucleotides: TGTGCCAGCAGCTTAATGTCTGGACAGGGGGCCACTATGTTCTACGAGCAGTACTTC. It yields the protein CASSLMSGQGATMFYEQYF.

This rearrangement joins TRBV19 to TRBJ2-5, with D possibly matching TRBD2 (5 bases). V was clipped by 9 bases and J by 4 bases, with 21 bases between them. Germline CDR1 LNHDA, CDR2 SQIVND (reference sequence). The CDR3 runs to 15 residues. The CDR3: CASRGQASVRETQYF. In DNA, the CDR3 is TGTGCCAGCCGAGGGCAGGCGAGTGTTCGAGAGACCCAGTACTTC.

The chain has TRBV14 and TRBJ1-6; 8 bases line up with TRBD1. Trimming removed 5 bases from V and 7 bases from J; junction bases left unmatched: 13. CDR3 length: 17 residues. The germline CDR1 and CDR2 sequences are SGHDN and FVKESK. The CDR3 protein is CASSDRTGILRNSPLHF. In DNA, the CDR3 is TGTGCCAGCAGCGATCGGACAGGGATCCTGAGAAATTCACCCCTCCACTTT.

The rearrangement links TRBV6-5 to TRBJ2-5; 8 bases map to TRBD1. The V gene end was trimmed by 6 bases and the J gene end by 6 bases; junction bases not matched to a gene: 12. There are 15 residues in the CDR3. Per germline, CDR1 MNHEY and CDR2 SVGAGI. The CDR3 region is CASRTAGTGKQTQYF. DNA of the CDR3: TGTGCCAGCAGGACGGCCGGGACAGGAAAACAGACCCAGTACTTC.

This chain uses TRBV7-9 with TRBJ2-5; the D gene is possibly TRBD2 (5 bases). This CDR3 is built from 13 residues. CDR1 and CDR2 from the germline V gene are SEHNR and FQNEAQ (reference sequence). V lost 6 bases and J 4 bases, leaving 12 bases between the germline ends. CDR3 DNA sequence: TGTGCCAGCAGTCACCGGGGTGGAGAGACCCAGTACTTC. This sequence encodes CASSHRGGETQYF.

CDR3 sequence: CASSVLSGKNTGELFF. The CDR3 DNA follows: TGTGCCAGCAGCGTTTTGAGCGGAAAGAACACCGGGGAGCTGTTTTTT. This chain connects TRBV7-9 to TRBJ2-2; a weak D match, TRBD2 (5 bases). V lost 5 bases to trimming and J lost 1 base, with 14 bases between them. This CDR3 contains 16 residues. Germline assignment: CDR1 SEHNR and CDR2 FQNEAQ (reference sequence).

This chain connects TRBV18 to TRBJ2-1; 12 positions agree with TRBD2. V shed 3 bases, J shed 8 bases, and the junction held 2 bases outside the gene matches. The CDR3 consists of 14 residues. The germline V gene has CDR1 KGHSH and CDR2 LQKENI. CDR3 DNA: TGTGCCAGCTCACCGCCTAGCGGGAGGGATGAGCAGTTCTTC. Amino acids: CASSPPSGRDEQFF.

The chain combines TRBV29-1 with TRBJ1-4; perhaps TRBD1 as D (5 bases). CDR3 size: 13 residues. Trimming stripped 5 bases from V and 8 bases from J, with 15 bases between. Germline V CDR1 and CDR2: SQVTM, ANQGSEA. CDR3 in amino acids: CSVQGDQKEKLFF. Written as DNA, the CDR3 is TGCAGCGTTCAGGGCGATCAGAAAGAAAAACTGTTTTTT.

The rearrangement uses TRBV9 and TRBJ1-5; D uncertain. Between the trimmed V and J ends, which lost 0 bases and 3 bases, there was a span of 10 bases. The germline V gene encodes CDR1 SGDLS and CDR2 YYNGEE. This CDR3 is built from 15 residues. CDR3 in DNA: TGTGCCAGCAGCGTAGACGGGGTCTCCAATCAGCCCCAGCATTTT. The encoded protein is CASSVDGVSNQPQHF.

The rearrangement joins TRBV19 to TRBJ1-2, with 7 bases matching TRBD1. The V and J ends lost 7 bases and 3 bases, in that order; junction bases with no gene match: 5. Germline CDR1 is LNHDA and CDR2 is SQIVND (reference sequence). This CDR3 is 13 amino acids long. CDR3 nucleotides: TGTGCCAGTAAACCAACAGGGGACTATGGCTACACCTTC. It encodes CASKPTGDYGYTF.

V usage is TRBV10-3 and J usage is TRBJ1-2; TRBD1 agrees at 7 bases. With V trimmed by 2 bases and J by 5 bases, 11 bases remained unmatched. The V gene's germline CDR1 is ENHRY and CDR2 SYGVKD. This CDR3 is built from 16 residues. CDR3 nucleotide sequence: TGTGCCATCAGTGAGGACGTAGGACAGGCGGGGTATGGCTACACCTTC. Translating gives CAISEDVGQAGYGYTF.

V usage is TRBV27 and J usage is TRBJ1-1, with a possible D match to TRBD1 (5 bases). CDR3 length: 14 amino acids. The V gene lost 6 bases and the J gene lost 0 bases, with 11 bases spanning the gap. From germline, CDR1 is MNHEY and CDR2 SMNVEV (reference sequence). The DNA of the CDR3 is TGTGCCAGCAGCGCAGACAGATTGAACACTGAAGCTTTCTTT. Translation gives CASSADRLNTEAFF.

CDR3 in amino acids: CASSRQGGTEAFF. The DNA of the CDR3 is TGTGCCAGCAGCCGACAGGGGGGAACTGAAGCTTTCTTT. The chain couples TRBV5-4 to TRBJ1-1, with 9 bases fitting TRBD1. The CDR3 is 13 amino acids. CDR1 SGHNT and CDR2 YYREEE come from the germline V gene (reference sequence). The J segment lost 5 bases and the V segment lost 4 bases, leaving 3 bases of the junction unmatched.

The count of this clone is one. The genes are TRBV7-9 and TRBJ1-2; weak D call: TRBD1 (6 bases). V dropped 4 bases and J dropped 12 bases, with 15 bases sitting between them. CDR3 length equals 12 residues. The germline V gene encodes CDR1 SEHNR and CDR2 FQNEAQ (reference sequence). The CDR3 protein is CASSSLGGQNTF. CDR3 bases: TGTGCCAGCAGCTCTTTAGGGGGACAAAACACCTTC.

The rearrangement uses TRBV29-1 and TRBJ1-2; D not resolved. The CDR3 loop spans 10 amino acids. From germline, CDR1 is SQVTM and CDR2 ANQGSEA. V was shortened by 6 bases and J by 1 base, with 3 bases between the two germline ends. This chain's CDR3 is CSVGNYGYTF. The CDR3 region has the DNA TGCAGCGTCGGTAACTATGGCTACACCTTC.

The chain joins TRBV5-4 to TRBJ2-7; 7 positions agree with TRBD2. Germline-derived CDR1 and CDR2 are SGHNT and YYREEE (reference sequence). The ends lost 3 bases at V and 4 bases at J; junction bases unmatched: 7. The CDR3 is made up of 14 amino acids. Here the CDR3 reads CASSSAGPTYEQYF. In DNA form, the CDR3 reads TGTGCCAGCAGCTCAGCGGGACCAACTTACGAGCAGTACTTC.

The chain is built from TRBV7-2 and TRBJ2-7, with 10 bases fitting TRBD2. The CDR3 is made up of 15 amino acids. Losses at the gene ends were 3 bases for V and 1 base for J; bases not matched to a gene: 3. Germline values: CDR1 SGHTA, CDR2 FQGNSA. The CDR3 reads CASSFLAGASYEQYF. The CDR3, as DNA: TGTGCCAGCAGCTTTCTAGCGGGGGCTTCCTACGAGCAGTACTTC.

V is TRBV2 and J is TRBJ1-2; D is possibly TRBD1 (6 bases). This CDR3 region has 15 residues. The V end was cut by 1 base, the J end by 2 bases, with 11 bases between. Germline loops: CDR1 SNHLY, CDR2 FYNNEI. For the CDR3, the DNA is TGTGCCAGCAGTGAAGACAGGGTGGCGAACTATGGCTACACCTTC. Amino acids: CASSEDRVANYGYTF.

Concerning this clone: One end of the junction varies from germline; a read error may be responsible. CDR3 residues: CASSWGDRPFF. In DNA, the CDR3 is TGCGCCAGCAGTTGGGGGGACAGACCGTTCTTC. The rearrangement links TRBV5-1 to TRBJ1-2, with TRBD1 identical over 7 bases. The CDR3 has 11 residues. Germline values: CDR1 SGHRS, CDR2 YFSETQ.

The rearrangement joins TRBV10-3 to TRBJ2-1; TRBD2 matches at 8 bases. CDR1 is ENHRY, CDR2 SYGVKD, per germline. The CDR3 extends over 14 amino acids. The ends lost 4 bases at V and 6 bases at J; junction bases unmatched: 5. CDR3 nucleotide sequence: TGTGCCATCAGTGGTCTAGCGGGCCTCAATGAGCAGTTCTTC. Its protein product is CAISGLAGLNEQFF.

V usage is TRBV6-1 and J usage is TRBJ1-1, with D perhaps TRBD1 (5 bases). CDR1 is MNHNS and CDR2 is SASEGT in the germline V gene. Trimming stripped 1 base from V and 6 bases from J, with 9 bases between. CDR3 length equals 13 residues. The CDR3 DNA follows: TGTGCCAGCAGTGAAGTGAACAGGTCTGAAGCTTTCTTT. It encodes CASSEVNRSEAFF.

The chain employs TRBV19 and TRBJ1-5; the D is unclear. Germline CDR1 LNHDA, CDR2 SQIVND (reference sequence). Trimming took 3 bases from V and 3 from J, leaving 3 bases between them. The CDR3 covers 12 residues. Here the CDR3 reads CASSILNQPQHF. CDR3 nucleotide sequence: TGTGCCAGTAGTATTCTCAATCAGCCCCAGCATTTT.

Remarks on this clone: Sequence at one end of the junction differs from germline and may be a read error. The chain carries TRBV7-7 and TRBJ2-5, with a possible D match to TRBD2 (5 bases). Germline V gene lookup returns CDR1 SSHAT and CDR2 FNYEAQ (reference sequence). CDR3 size: 15 residues. In DNA form, the CDR3 reads TGTGCTAGCAGCGATCAAGACTATCCGCGGGAGACCCAGTACTTC. Its protein product is CASSDQDYPRETQYF. The complete variable domain, with remaining parts taken from reference TRBV7-7 and TRBJ2-5, reads GAGVSQSPRYKVTKRGQDVTLRCDPISSHATLYWYQQALGQGPEFLTYFNYEAQPDKSGLPSDRFSAERPEGSISTLTIQRTEQRDSAMYRCASSDQDYPRETQYFGPGTRLLVL.